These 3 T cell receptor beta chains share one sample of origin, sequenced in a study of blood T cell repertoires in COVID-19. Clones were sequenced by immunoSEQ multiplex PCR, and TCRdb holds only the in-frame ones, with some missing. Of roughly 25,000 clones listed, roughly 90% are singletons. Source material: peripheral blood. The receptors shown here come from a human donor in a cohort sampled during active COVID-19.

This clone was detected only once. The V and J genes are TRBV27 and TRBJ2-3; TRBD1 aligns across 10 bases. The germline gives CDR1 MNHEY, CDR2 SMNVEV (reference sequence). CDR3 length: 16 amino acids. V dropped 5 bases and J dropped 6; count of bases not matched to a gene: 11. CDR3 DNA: TGTGCCAGCAGTCCGCTCGGGACAGGGGTTAGTGATACGCAGTATTTT. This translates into CASSPLGTGVSDTQYF.

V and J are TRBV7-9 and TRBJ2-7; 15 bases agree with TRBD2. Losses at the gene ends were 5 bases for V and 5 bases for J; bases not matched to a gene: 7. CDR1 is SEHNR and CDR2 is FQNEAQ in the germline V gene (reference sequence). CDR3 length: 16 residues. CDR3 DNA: TGTGCCAGCAGCCAGGGACTAGCGGGAGGCGGGAACGAGCAGTACTTC. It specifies CASSQGLAGGGNEQYF.

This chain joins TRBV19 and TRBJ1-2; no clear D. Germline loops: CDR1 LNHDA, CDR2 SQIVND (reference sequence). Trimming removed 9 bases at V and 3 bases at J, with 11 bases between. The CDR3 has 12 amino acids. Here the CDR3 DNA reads TGTGCCAGCAAGGAGGCAGACTATGGCTACACCTTC. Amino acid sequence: CASKEADYGYTF.